Listed below are T cell receptor beta chains from one sample, sequenced in a study of T cell repertoires in cytomegalovirus infection. TCRdb redid the calling of the reads with MiXCR, one entry per CDR3 protein. The table shows around 530,000 distinct CDR3 sequences, with around a quarter occurring only once. The specimen sequenced was PBMCs. The receptors shown here come from a human donor in good health (CMV status not recorded). Some clones in this sample may be carry-over from other donors' samples. CDR3s include the opening cysteine and the closing phenylalanine or tryptophan. D genes are given only for firm matches. The size field is filled for only some rows; it gives once, few, many or a size class.

TRBD1	many	TRBV7-2	TRBJ2-7	CASSEGTGFSYEQYF	TGTGCCAGCAGCGAGGGGACAGGATTCTCCTACGAGCAGTACTTC
TRBD2	.	TRBV10-3	TRBJ2-7	CAISNSGTTRPYEKYF	TGTGCCATCAGTAACAGCGGGACTACCCGCCCCTACGAGAAGTACTTC
.	.	TRBV3-1	TRBJ2-1	CASSQGAHYSAEQFF	TGTGCCAGCAGCCAAGGAGCCCACTATAGCGCTGAGCAGTTCTTC
.	few	TRBV20-1	TRBJ1-5	CSASEGNHQPQHF	TGCAGTGCTAGCGAGGGGAACCATCAGCCCCAGCATTTT
.	many	TRBV7-2	TRBJ2-7	CASSRDTQAYEQYF	TGTGCCAGCAGCCGGGACACCCAGGCCTACGAGCAGTACTTC
TRBD1	.	TRBV10-3	TRBJ1-2	CAISEPGTALRYGYTF	TGTGCCATCAGTGAGCCTGGGACAGCTCTTCGCTATGGCTACACCTTC
.	.	TRBV4-2	TRBJ2-3	CASSQDDSTDTQYF	TGTGCCAGCAGCCAAGATGACAGCACAGATACGCAGTATTTT
TRBD1	many	TRBV7-2	TRBJ2-5	CASSRTGGEKTQYF	TGTGCCAGCAGCCGGACAGGGGGCGAGAAGACCCAGTACTTC
TRBD2	few	TRBV7-6	TRBJ2-7	CASSLQLASGEQYF	TGTGCCAGCAGCTTACAACTAGCGTCAGGCGAGCAGTACTTC
.	.	TRBV5-1	TRBJ1-5	CASSLEPQGSNQPQHF	TGCGCCAGCAGCTTGGAACCACAAGGGAGCAATCAGCCCCAGCATTTT
TRBD2	many	TRBV7-2	TRBJ2-1	CASSTYSGSSYNEQFF	TGTGCCAGCAGCACATACAGCGGGAGCTCCTACAATGAGCAGTTCTTC
TRBD1	many	TRBV11-3	TRBJ2-5	CASSLDGRDRGQETQYF	TGTGCCAGCAGCTTAGATGGCCGGGACAGGGGGCAAGAGACCCAGTACTTC
.	.	TRBV30	TRBJ1-1	CAWSGSMATEAFF	TGTGCCTGGAGTGGGAGTATGGCCACTGAAGCTTTCTTT
.	once	TRBV7-6	TRBJ2-1	CASSSVVSRTYEQFF	TGTGCCAGCAGCTCCGTAGTATCCCGAACATATGAGCAGTTCTTC
.	.	TRBV6-5	TRBJ2-6	CASSYSIGAGANVLTF	TGTGCCAGCAGTTACTCGATTGGGGCTGGGGCCAACGTCCTGACTTTC
.	.	TRBV19	TRBJ2-1	CASRDSPHSYNEQFF	TGTGCCAGTAGGGACAGCCCTCACTCCTACAATGAGCAGTTCTTC